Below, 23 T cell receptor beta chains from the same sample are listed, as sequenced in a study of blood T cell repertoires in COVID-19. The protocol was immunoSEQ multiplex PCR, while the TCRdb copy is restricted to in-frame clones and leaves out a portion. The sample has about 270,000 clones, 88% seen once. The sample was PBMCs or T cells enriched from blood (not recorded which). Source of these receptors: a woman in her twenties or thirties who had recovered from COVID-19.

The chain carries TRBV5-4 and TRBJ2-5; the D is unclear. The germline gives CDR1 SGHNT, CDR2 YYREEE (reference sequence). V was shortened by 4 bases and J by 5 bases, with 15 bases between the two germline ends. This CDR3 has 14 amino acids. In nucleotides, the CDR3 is TGTGCCAGCAGCCCTTCCACGTCCCAGGAGACCCAGTACTTC. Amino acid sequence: CASSPSTSQETQYF.

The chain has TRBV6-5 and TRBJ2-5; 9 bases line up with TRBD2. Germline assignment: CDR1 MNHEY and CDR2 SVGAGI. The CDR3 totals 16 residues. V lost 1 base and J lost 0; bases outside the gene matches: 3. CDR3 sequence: CASSYWASGDQETQYF. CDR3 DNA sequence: TGTGCCAGCAGTTACTGGGCTAGCGGGGACCAAGAGACCCAGTACTTC.

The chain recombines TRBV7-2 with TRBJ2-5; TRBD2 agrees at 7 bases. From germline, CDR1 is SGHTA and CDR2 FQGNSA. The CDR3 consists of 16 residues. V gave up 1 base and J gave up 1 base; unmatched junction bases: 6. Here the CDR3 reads CASSLVGGGIQETQYF. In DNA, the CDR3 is TGTGCCAGCAGCTTAGTTGGGGGGGGGATCCAAGAGACCCAGTACTTC.

CDR3 sequence reads: CASSYTGGISREQFF. The CDR3 bases are TGTGCCAGCAGTTATACCGGGGGGATAAGTCGGGAGCAGTTCTTC. V and J are TRBV6-6 and TRBJ2-1; 7 positions agree with TRBD2. This CDR3 contains 15 residues. Germline V gene lookup returns CDR1 MNHNY and CDR2 SVGAGI (reference sequence). After removal of 3 bases from V and 10 bases from J, the junction contained 12 bases not matched to a gene.

CDR3 region: CASSLSGKREARDTGELFF. Written as DNA, the CDR3 is TGTGCCAGCAGCCTGAGTGGGAAGCGGGAAGCTAGGGACACCGGGGAGCTGTTTTTT. The chain is built from TRBV7-3 and TRBJ2-2; 7 nucleotides agree with TRBD2. Trimming removed 5 bases from V and 3 bases from J; junction bases left unmatched: 18. Per germline, CDR1 SGHTA and CDR2 FQGTGA. The CDR3 spans 19 residues.

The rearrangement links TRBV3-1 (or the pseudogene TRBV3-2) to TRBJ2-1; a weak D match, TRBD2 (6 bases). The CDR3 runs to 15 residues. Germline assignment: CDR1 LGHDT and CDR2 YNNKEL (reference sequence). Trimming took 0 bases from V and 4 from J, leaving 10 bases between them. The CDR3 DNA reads TGTGCCAGCAGCCAAGATCCTAGCGTGTACAATGAGCAGTTCTTC. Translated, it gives CASSQDPSVYNEQFF.

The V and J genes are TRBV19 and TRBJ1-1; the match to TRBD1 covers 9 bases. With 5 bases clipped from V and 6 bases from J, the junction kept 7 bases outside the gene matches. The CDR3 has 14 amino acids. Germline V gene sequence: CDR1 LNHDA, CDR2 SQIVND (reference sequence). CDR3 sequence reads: CASSVYRTGAEAFF. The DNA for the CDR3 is TGTGCCAGTAGTGTCTACCGGACAGGGGCTGAAGCTTTCTTT.

In nucleotides, the CDR3 is TGTGCCAGCAGGCGTAAGGAAGAGGACAGAACGAACACCGGGGAGCTGTTTTTT. Translating it yields CASRRKEEDRTNTGELFF. The rearrangement uses TRBV7-9 and TRBJ2-2, with a weak D call TRBD1 (6 bases). The CDR3 consists of 18 residues. V lost 6 bases and J 0 bases, leaving 20 bases between the germline ends. Germline loops: CDR1 SEHNR, CDR2 FQNEAQ (reference sequence).

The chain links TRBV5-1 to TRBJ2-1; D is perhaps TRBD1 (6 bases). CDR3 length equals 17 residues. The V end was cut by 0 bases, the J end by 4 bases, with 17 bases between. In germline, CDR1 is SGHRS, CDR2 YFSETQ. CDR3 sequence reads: CASSLGGPGHPYNEQFF. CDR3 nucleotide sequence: TGCGCCAGCAGCTTGGGGGGACCGGGACACCCGTACAATGAGCAGTTCTTC.

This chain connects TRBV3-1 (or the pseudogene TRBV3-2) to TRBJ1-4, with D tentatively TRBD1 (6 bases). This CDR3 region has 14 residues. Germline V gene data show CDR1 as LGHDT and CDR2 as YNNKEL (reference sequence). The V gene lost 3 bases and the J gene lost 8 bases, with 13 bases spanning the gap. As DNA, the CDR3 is TGTGCCAGCAGCCAGGGGGCCCTACGGGAAAAACTGTTTTTT. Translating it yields CASSQGALREKLFF.

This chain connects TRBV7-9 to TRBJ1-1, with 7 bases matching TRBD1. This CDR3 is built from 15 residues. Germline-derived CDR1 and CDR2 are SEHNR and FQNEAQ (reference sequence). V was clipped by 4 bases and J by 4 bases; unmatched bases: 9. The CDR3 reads CASSSRSGQFTEAFF. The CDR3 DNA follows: TGTGCCAGCAGCTCCCGTTCGGGACAGTTCACTGAAGCTTTCTTT.

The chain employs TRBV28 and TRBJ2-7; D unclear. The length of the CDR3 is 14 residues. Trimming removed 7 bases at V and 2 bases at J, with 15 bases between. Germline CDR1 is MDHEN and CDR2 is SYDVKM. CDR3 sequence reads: CASTQPSSAYEQYF. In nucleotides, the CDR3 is TGTGCCAGCACCCAACCGTCGAGTGCCTACGAGCAGTACTTC.

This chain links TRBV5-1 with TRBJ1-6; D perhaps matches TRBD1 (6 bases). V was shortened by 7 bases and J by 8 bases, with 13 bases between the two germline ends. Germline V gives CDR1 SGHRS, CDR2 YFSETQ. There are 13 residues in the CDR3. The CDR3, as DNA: TGCGCCAGCCACAGGGAGTTCGATTCACCCCTCCACTTT. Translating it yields CASHREFDSPLHF.

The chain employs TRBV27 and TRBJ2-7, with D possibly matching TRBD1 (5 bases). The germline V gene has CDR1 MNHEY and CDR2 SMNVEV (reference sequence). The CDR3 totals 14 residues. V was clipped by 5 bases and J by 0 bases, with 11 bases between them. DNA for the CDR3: TGTGCCAGCAGTCTCCGACAGATCTCCTACGAGCAGTACTTC. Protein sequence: CASSLRQISYEQYF.

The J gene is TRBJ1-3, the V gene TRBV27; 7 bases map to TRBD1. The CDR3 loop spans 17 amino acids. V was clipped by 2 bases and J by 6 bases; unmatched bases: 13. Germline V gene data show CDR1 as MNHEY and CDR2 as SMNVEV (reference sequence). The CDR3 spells CASSLRMGTVSTNTIYF. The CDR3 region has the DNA TGTGCCAGCAGTTTACGTATGGGGACAGTCTCAACAAACACCATATATTTT.

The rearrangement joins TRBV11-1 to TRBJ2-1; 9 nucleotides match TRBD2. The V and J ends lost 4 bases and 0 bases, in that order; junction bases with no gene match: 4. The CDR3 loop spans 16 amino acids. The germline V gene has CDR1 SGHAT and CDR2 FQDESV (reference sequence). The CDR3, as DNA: TGTGCCAGCAGCTCACGACTAGCGGACTCCTACAATGAGCAGTTCTTC. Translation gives CASSSRLADSYNEQFF.

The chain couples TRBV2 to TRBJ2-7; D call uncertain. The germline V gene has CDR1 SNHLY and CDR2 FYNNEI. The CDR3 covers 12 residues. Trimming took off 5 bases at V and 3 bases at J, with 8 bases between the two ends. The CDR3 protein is CASSYASYEQYF. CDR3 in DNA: TGTGCCAGCAGTTACGCTAGCTACGAGCAGTACTTC.

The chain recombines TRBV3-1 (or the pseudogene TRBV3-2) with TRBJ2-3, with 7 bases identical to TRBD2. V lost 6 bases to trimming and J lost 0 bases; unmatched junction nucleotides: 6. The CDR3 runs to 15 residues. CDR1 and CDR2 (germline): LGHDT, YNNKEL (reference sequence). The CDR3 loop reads CASSPLAASTDTQYF. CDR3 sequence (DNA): TGTGCCAGCAGTCCCCTAGCGGCTAGCACAGATACGCAGTATTTT.

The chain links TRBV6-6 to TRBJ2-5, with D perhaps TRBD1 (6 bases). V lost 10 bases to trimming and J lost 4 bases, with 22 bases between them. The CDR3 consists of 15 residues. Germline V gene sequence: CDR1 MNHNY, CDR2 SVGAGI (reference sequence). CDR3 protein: CATTQGQPLGETQYF. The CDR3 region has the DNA TGTGCCACCACTCAGGGGCAGCCACTGGGAGAGACCCAGTACTTC.

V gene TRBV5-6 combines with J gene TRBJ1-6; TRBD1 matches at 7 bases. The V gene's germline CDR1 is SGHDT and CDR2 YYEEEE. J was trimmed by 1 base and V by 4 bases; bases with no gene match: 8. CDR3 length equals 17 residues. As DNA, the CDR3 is TGTGCCAGCAGCCCCGGGACAGACCTTTCCTATAATTCACCCCTCCACTTT. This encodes CASSPGTDLSYNSPLHF.

The CDR3 spells CASSPWTAQETQYF. Here the CDR3 DNA reads TGCGCCAGCAGCCCGTGGACAGCTCAAGAGACCCAGTACTTC. The V and J genes are TRBV4-1 and TRBJ2-5, with a possible D match to TRBD1 (6 bases). Per germline, CDR1 MGHRA and CDR2 YSYEKL. The CDR3 contains 14 residues. V was cut by 4 bases and J by 2 bases, with 11 bases left in between.

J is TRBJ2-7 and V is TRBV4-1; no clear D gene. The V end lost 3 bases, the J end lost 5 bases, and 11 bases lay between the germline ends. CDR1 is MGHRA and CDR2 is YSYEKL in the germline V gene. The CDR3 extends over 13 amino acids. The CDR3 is CASSHILAHEQYF. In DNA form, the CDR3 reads TGCGCCAGCAGCCATATCCTGGCTCACGAGCAGTACTTC.

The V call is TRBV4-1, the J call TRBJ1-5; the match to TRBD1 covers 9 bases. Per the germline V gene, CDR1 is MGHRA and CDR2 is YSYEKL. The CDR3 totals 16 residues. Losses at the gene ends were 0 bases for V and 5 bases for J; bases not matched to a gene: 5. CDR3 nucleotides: TGCGCCAGCAGCCAAGAGGTCGGACAGGGGTATCAGCCCCAGCATTTT. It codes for CASSQEVGQGYQPQHF.